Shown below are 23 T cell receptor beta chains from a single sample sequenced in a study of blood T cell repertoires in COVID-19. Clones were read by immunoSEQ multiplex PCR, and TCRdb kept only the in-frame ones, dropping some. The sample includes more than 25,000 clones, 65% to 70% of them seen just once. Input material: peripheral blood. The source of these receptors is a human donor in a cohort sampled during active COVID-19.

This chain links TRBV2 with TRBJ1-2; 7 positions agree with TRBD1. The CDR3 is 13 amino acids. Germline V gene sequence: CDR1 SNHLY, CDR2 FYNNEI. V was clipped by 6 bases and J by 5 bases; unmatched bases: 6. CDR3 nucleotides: TGTGCCAGCAGGGGACAGAGTCCTTATGGCTACACCTTC. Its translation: CASRGQSPYGYTF.

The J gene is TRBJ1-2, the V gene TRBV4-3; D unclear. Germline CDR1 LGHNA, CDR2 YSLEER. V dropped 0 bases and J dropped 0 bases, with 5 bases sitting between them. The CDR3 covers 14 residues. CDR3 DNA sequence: TGCGCCAGCAGCCAAGAAGTAGCTAACTATGGCTACACCTTC. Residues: CASSQEVANYGYTF.

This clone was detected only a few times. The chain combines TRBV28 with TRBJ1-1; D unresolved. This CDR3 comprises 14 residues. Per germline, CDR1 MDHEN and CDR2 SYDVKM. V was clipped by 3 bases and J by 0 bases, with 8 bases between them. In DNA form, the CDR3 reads TGTGCCAGCAGTTTCTCGCGGATGAACACTGAAGCTTTCTTT. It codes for CASSFSRMNTEAFF.

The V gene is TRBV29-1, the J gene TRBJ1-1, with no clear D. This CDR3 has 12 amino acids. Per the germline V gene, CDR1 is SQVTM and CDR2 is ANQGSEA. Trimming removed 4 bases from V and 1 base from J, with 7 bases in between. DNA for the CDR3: TGCAGCGTTGGTAGTCCGAACACTGAAGCTTTCTTT. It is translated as CSVGSPNTEAFF.

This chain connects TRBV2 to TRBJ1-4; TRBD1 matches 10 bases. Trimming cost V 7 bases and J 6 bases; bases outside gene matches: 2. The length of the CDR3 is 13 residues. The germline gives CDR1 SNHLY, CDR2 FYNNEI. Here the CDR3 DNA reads TGTGCCAGCAAGACAGGGGGCCATGAAAAACTGTTTTTT. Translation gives CASKTGGHEKLFF.

The CDR3 loop is CASSGPMGQGIEQYF. DNA for the CDR3: TGTGCCAGCAGCGGACCTATGGGACAGGGGATCGAGCAGTACTTC. V is TRBV7-9 and J is TRBJ2-7, with 10 bases that match TRBD1. Germline CDR1 SEHNR, CDR2 FQNEAQ (reference sequence). J lost 6 bases, V lost 5 bases, and 10 bases had no gene match. The CDR3 extends over 15 amino acids. Variable domain in full (rest from reference TRBV7-9 and TRBJ2-7): DTGVSQNPRHKITKRGQNVTFRCDPISEHNRLYWYRQTLGQGPEFLTYFQNEAQLEKSRLLSDRFSAERPKGSFSTLEIQRTEQGDSAMYLCASSGPMGQGIEQYFGPGTRLTVT.

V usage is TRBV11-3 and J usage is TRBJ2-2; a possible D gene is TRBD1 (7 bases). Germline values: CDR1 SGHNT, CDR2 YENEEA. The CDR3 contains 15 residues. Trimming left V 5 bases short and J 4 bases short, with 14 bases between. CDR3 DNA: TGTGCCAGCAGCCCAGGGGGAGGTCTCACCGGGGAGCTGTTTTTT. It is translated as CASSPGGGLTGELFF.

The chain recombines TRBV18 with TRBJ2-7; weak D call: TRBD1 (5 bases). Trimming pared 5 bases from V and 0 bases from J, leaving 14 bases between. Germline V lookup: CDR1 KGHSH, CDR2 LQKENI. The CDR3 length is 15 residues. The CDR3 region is CASSTRTHSSYEQYF. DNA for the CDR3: TGTGCCAGCTCAACCCGGACACACTCCTCCTACGAGCAGTACTTC.

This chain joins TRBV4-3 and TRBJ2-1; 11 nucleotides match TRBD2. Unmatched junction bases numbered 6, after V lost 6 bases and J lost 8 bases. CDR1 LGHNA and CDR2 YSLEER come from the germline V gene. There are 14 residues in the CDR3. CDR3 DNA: TGCGCCAGCAGTTTAGCGGGAGGGATCGATGAGCAGTTCTTC. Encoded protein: CASSLAGGIDEQFF.

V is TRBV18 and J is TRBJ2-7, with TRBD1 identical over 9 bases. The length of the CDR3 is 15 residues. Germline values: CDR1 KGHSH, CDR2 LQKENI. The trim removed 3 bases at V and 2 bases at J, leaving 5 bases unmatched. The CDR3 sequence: CASSPGQGFTYEQYF. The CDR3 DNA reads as TGTGCCAGCTCACCCGGACAGGGGTTTACCTACGAGCAGTACTTC. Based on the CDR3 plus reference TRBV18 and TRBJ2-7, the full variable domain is NAGVMQNPRHLVRRRGQEARLRCSPMKGHSHVYWYRQLPEEGLKFMVYLQKENIIDESGMPKERFSAEFPKEGPSILRIQQVVRGDSAAYFCASSPGQGFTYEQYFGPGTRLTVT.

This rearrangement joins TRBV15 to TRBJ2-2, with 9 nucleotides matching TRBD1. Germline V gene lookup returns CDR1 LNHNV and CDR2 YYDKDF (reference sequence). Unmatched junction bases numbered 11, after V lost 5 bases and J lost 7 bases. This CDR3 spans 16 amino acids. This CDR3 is CATSRSQDRGHGELFF. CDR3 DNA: TGTGCCACCAGCCGTAGTCAGGACAGGGGACACGGGGAGCTGTTTTTT.

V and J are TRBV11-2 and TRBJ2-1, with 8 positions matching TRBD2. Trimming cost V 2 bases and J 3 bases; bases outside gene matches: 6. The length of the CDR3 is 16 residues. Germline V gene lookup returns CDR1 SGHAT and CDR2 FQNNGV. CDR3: CASSLLAGLGYNEQFF. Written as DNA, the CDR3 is TGTGCCAGCAGCTTATTGGCGGGACTAGGCTACAATGAGCAGTTCTTC.

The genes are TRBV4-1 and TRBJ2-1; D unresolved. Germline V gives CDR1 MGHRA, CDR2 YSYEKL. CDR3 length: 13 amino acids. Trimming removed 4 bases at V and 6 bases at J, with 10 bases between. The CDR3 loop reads CASSRQGPNEQFF. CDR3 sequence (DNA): TGCGCCAGCAGCCGACAAGGCCCCAATGAGCAGTTCTTC.

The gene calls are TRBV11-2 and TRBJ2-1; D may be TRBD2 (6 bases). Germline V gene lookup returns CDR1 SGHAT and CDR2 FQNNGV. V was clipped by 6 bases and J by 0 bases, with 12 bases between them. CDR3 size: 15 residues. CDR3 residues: CASSSGLRSYNEQFF. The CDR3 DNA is TGTGCCAGCAGTTCGGGACTCCGCTCCTACAATGAGCAGTTCTTC.

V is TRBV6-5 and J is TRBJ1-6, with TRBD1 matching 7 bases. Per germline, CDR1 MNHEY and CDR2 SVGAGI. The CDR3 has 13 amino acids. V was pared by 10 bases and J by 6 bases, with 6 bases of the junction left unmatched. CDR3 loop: CATRTGINSPLHF. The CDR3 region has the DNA TGTGCCACCAGGACAGGAATTAATTCACCCCTCCACTTT.

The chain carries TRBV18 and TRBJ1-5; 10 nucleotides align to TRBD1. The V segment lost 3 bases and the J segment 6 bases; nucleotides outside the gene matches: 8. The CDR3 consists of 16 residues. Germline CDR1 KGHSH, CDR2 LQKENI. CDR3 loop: CASSPSRQGASQPQHF. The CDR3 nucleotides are TGTGCCAGCTCACCCTCCAGACAGGGGGCAAGTCAGCCCCAGCATTTT.

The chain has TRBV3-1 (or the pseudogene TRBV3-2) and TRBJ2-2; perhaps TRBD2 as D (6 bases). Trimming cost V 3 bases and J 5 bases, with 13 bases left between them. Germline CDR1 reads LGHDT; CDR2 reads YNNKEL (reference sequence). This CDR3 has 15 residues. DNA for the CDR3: TGTGCCAGCAGCCACGGACTACTAAGAACCGGGGAGCTGTTTTTT. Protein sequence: CASSHGLLRTGELFF.

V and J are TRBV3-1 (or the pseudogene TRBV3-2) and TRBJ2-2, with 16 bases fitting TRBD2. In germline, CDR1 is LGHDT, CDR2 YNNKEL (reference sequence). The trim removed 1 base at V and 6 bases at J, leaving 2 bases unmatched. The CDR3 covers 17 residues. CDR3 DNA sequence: TGTGCCAGCAGCCAAGCGGGACTAGCGGGGGGGCCCGGGGAGCTGTTTTTT. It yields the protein CASSQAGLAGGPGELFF.

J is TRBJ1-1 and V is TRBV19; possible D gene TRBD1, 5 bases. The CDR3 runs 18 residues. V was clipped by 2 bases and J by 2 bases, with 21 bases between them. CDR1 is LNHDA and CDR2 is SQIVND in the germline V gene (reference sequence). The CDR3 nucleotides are TGTGCCAGTAGTATATGGGCCTCCCCAGGGAGGGGAAACACTGAAGCTTTCTTT. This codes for CASSIWASPGRGNTEAFF. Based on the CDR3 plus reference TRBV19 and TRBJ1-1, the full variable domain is DGGITQSPKYLFRKEGQNVTLSCEQNLNHDAMYWYRQDPGQGLRLIYYSQIVNDFQKGDIAEGYSVSREKKESFPLTVTSAQKNPTAFYLCASSIWASPGRGNTEAFFGQGTRLTVV.

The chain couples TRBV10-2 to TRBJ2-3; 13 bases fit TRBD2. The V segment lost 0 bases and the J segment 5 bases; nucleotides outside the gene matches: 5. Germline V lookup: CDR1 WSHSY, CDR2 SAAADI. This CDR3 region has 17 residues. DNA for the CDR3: TGCGCCAGCAGTGAGTCAAGACTAGCGGGGGGAGGAGATACGCAGTATTTT. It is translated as CASSESRLAGGGDTQYF.

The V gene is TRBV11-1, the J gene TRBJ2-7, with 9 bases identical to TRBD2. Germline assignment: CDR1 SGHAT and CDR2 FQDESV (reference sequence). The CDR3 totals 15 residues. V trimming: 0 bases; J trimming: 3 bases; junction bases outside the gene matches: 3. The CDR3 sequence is CASSLAGGRDYEQYF. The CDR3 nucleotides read TGTGCCAGCAGCTTAGCTGGCGGGAGGGACTACGAGCAGTACTTC. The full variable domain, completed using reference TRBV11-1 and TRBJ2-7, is EAEVAQSPRYKITEKSQAVAFWCDPISGHATLYWYRQILGQGPELLVQFQDESVVDDSQLPKDRFSAERLKGVDSTLKIQPAELGDSAMYLCASSLAGGRDYEQYFGPGTRLTVT.

The DNA for the CDR3 is TGTGCCAGCAGCTTAGTTGGGGGGGAGTCCTACGAGCAGTACTTC. Amino acid sequence: CASSLVGGESYEQYF. This chain links TRBV7-6 with TRBJ2-7, with 7 bases identical to TRBD2. J was trimmed by 1 base and V by 1 base; bases with no gene match: 4. The CDR3 loop spans 15 amino acids. CDR1 and CDR2 (germline): SGHVS, FNYEAQ.

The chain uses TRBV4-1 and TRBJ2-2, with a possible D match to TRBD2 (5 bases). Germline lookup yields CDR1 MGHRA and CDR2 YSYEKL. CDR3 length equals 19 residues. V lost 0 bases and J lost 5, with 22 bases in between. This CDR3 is CASSQDNYIRLSGTGELFF. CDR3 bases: TGCGCCAGCAGCCAAGATAACTATATCAGGCTCTCGGGGACCGGGGAGCTGTTTTTT.